Listed here is a single T cell receptor beta chain. Generated by immunoSEQ multiplex PCR, the TCRdb table keeps only in-frame clones and is missing some. The sample has some 48,000 clones, around 96% seen once. The sample belongs to a study of technical replicates of blood from a handful of donors. Trimming removed 5 bases at V and 1 base at J, with 5 bases between. CDR1 is MNHEY and CDR2 is SVGAGI in the germline V gene. The CDR3 sequence is 12 residues long. V is TRBV6-5 and J is TRBJ1-1; a possible D gene is TRBD1 (5 bases). Sequencing was carried out using T cells isolated from PBMCs. The TCR comes from a human donor in good health. CDR3: CASSQGNTEAFF. In DNA, the CDR3 is TGTGCCAGCAGTCAGGGGAACACTGAAGCTTTCTTT.